Listed here are 31 T cell receptor beta chains from one sample, sequenced in a study of blood T cells in healthy people across ages. With a J-beta primer mix and a sample-barcoded 5' primer, a second PCR ran 7 to 11 cycles. Each CDR3 protein is one row after TCRdb ran MiXCR on the 5' RACE reads. The sample shows about 1.8 million distinct CDR3 sequences, around 50% of them seen only once. Material for sequencing was blood. These receptors all stem from a woman aged 40-49 years in good health.

The chain joins TRBV9 to TRBJ2-2; D is possibly TRBD1 (5 bases). This CDR3 spans 14 amino acids. CDR1 SGDLS and CDR2 YYNGEE come from the germline V gene. V lost 3 bases and J lost 4, with 10 bases in between. The CDR3 DNA reads TGTGCCAGCAGCGGAAGACAGCCCACCGGGGAGCTGTTTTTT. Amino acid sequence: CASSGRQPTGELFF.

This chain links TRBV4-3 with TRBJ2-1; no clear D. V was pared by 5 bases and J by 6 bases, with 17 bases between. Germline CDR1 is LGHNA and CDR2 is YSLEER. There are 15 residues in the CDR3. CDR3 loop: CASSDIGNQANEQFF. As DNA, the CDR3 is TGCGCCAGCAGCGATATAGGGAATCAGGCCAATGAGCAGTTCTTC.

The gene calls are TRBV25-1 and TRBJ2-7; 12 bases align to TRBD1. CDR3 length: 18 amino acids. V lost 5 bases and J lost 2; bases outside the gene matches: 13. Per germline, CDR1 MGHDK and CDR2 SYGVNS. CDR3 bases: TGTGCCAGCAGTCCTCCGGGACAGGGGGCGTGGGGGGCCTACGAGCAGTACTTC. Amino acid sequence: CASSPPGQGAWGAYEQYF.

This clonotype occurred once. The rearrangement joins TRBV29-1 to TRBJ1-4, with D unclear. CDR1 is SQVTM, CDR2 ANQGSEA, per germline. This CDR3 is 16 amino acids long. V dropped 3 bases and J dropped 4 bases, with 18 bases sitting between them. CDR3 nucleotide sequence: TGCAGCGTTGATCCGGGAGCCGGGTCGAGTAATGAAAAACTGTTTTTT. Translating it yields CSVDPGAGSSNEKLFF.

J is TRBJ2-3 and V is TRBV24-1; 11 nucleotides match TRBD1. Germline CDR1 is KGHDR and CDR2 is SFDVKD. There are 15 residues in the CDR3. Trimming at V came to 4 bases and at J to 6 bases, leaving 5 bases not matched to a gene. CDR3 amino acids: CATSDRDRGKDTQYF. The CDR3, as DNA: TGTGCCACCAGTGACAGGGACAGGGGGAAGGATACGCAGTATTTT.

The chain links TRBV12-3 or TRBV12-4 to TRBJ1-2, with unresolved D. The ends were cut back, 3 bases at V and 8 bases at J, with 16 bases in the middle. The CDR3 runs 14 residues. The CDR3 protein is CASSLAVRAGGYTF. As DNA, the CDR3 is TGTGCCAGCAGTTTGGCGGTGAGGGCGGGGGGCTACACCTTC.

The chain carries TRBV2 and TRBJ2-3, with no clear D. Germline V CDR1 and CDR2: SNHLY, FYNNEI. Deletions cut 6 bases from V and 9 bases from J, with 7 bases between. The CDR3 runs to 10 residues. The CDR3 protein is CASSTKTQYF. As DNA, the CDR3 is TGTGCCAGCAGCACAAAAACGCAGTATTTT.

The CDR3 loop is CSARSGGQDTEAFF. The CDR3 DNA reads TGCAGCGCTAGGTCTGGGGGGCAGGACACTGAAGCTTTCTTT. This sequence joins TRBV29-1 and TRBJ1-1, with a possible D match to TRBD1 (6 bases). The CDR3 consists of 14 residues. Germline CDR1 and CDR2: SQVTM and ANQGSEA. V was clipped by 7 bases and J by 3 bases, with 18 bases between them.

V and J are TRBV3-1 and TRBJ2-5; TRBD2 might be the D (6 bases). The CDR3 sequence is 16 residues long. Germline lookup yields CDR1 LGHDT and CDR2 YNNKEL (reference sequence). Trimming removed 6 bases from V and 11 bases from J, with 28 bases in between. The CDR3 reads CASRDIGRGFYNEQYF. The CDR3 bases are TGTGCCAGCAGGGACATCGGTCGGGGGTTCTACAATGAGCAGTACTTC.

The J gene is TRBJ2-7, the V gene TRBV3-1, with unresolved D. The CDR3 length is 13 residues. Germline assignment: CDR1 LGHDT and CDR2 YNNKEL (reference sequence). Trimming shortened V by 1 base and J by 6 bases, and 10 bases separated the two germline ends. CDR3 amino acids: CASSQVGGVEQYF. In DNA form, the CDR3 reads TGTGCCAGCAGCCAAGTCGGTGGTGTCGAGCAGTACTTC.

This clonotype was counted only a few times. The rearrangement uses TRBV7-2 and TRBJ2-7; 8 nucleotides agree with TRBD1. This CDR3 region has 14 residues. Trimming removed 5 bases from V and 3 bases from J; junction bases left unmatched: 6. Germline lookup yields CDR1 SGHTA and CDR2 FQGNSA. The CDR3 here is CASSATGQGYEQYF. The CDR3 coding sequence is TGTGCCAGCAGCGCTACTGGACAGGGCTACGAGCAGTACTTC.

In this sample, this clonotype turned up a few times. J is TRBJ1-2 and V is TRBV5-6; possible D gene TRBD1, 5 bases. Germline V lookup: CDR1 SGHDT, CDR2 YYEEEE. V was shortened by 4 bases and J by 4 bases, with 14 bases between the two germline ends. This CDR3 region has 14 residues. The CDR3 here is CASSLFAGPYGYTF. CDR3 coding DNA: TGTGCCAGCAGCCTCTTTGCGGGACCCTATGGCTACACCTTC.

The gene calls are TRBV6-2 or TRBV6-3 and TRBJ2-7, with 9 bases lining up with TRBD2. The trim removed 3 bases at V and 2 bases at J, leaving 5 bases unmatched. Germline V gene sequence: CDR1 MNHEY, CDR2 SVGEGT. CDR3 size: 15 residues. CDR3 protein: CASSYLLAGTYEQYF. The CDR3 bases are TGTGCCAGCAGTTATCTCCTAGCGGGGACCTACGAGCAGTACTTC.

The chain has TRBV29-1 and TRBJ2-5, with a tentative D call TRBD1 (5 bases). V was trimmed by 6 bases and J by 11 bases, leaving 25 bases between them. Germline V gives CDR1 SQVTM, CDR2 ANQGSEA. CDR3 size: 14 residues. In DNA, the CDR3 is TGCAGCGTCCAAAGGGCGGCAGGGCGAGGAGAGCAGTACTTC. Amino acids: CSVQRAAGRGEQYF.

The rearrangement joins TRBV6-5 to TRBJ1-4; tentatively, D is TRBD1 (5 bases). The CDR3 covers 15 residues. The germline gives CDR1 MNHEY, CDR2 SVGAGI. Trimming cost V 1 base and J 5 bases, with 11 bases left between them. This CDR3 is CASSYWPGDNEKLFF. DNA of the CDR3: TGTGCCAGCAGTTACTGGCCGGGGGACAATGAAAAACTGTTTTTT.

This chain uses TRBV9 with TRBJ2-3, with D perhaps given as TRBD1 or TRBD2 (5 bases each). V shed 3 bases and J shed 1 base, with 15 bases lying between them. The CDR3 length is 16 residues. CDR1 and CDR2 from the germline V gene are SGDLS and YYNGEE. CDR3 bases: TGTGCCAGCAGCGCTTTTGGAAGGGACCGCACAGATACGCAGTATTTT. Amino acid sequence: CASSAFGRDRTDTQYF.

This chain joins TRBV2 and TRBJ2-7, with D perhaps matching TRBD2 (6 bases). V lost 7 bases and J lost 3, with 22 bases in between. CDR1 SNHLY and CDR2 FYNNEI come from the germline V gene. CDR3 length: 16 amino acids. The CDR3: CASILAGPGMIYEQYF. The CDR3 DNA sequence: TGTGCCAGCATTCTGGCGGGGCCAGGGATGATCTACGAGCAGTACTTC.

The chain carries TRBV5-1 and TRBJ2-1; 7 bases are shared with TRBD2. Germline V gives CDR1 SGHRS, CDR2 YFSETQ. The V gene end was trimmed by 0 bases and the J gene end by 6 bases; junction bases not matched to a gene: 6. The CDR3 runs to 15 residues. This CDR3 is CASSLVPTGGNEQFF. DNA of the CDR3: TGCGCCAGCAGCTTGGTTCCAACGGGGGGCAATGAGCAGTTCTTC. Complete variable domain (other parts from reference TRBV5-1 and TRBJ2-1): KAGVTQTPRYLIKTRGQQVTLSCSPISGHRSVSWYQQTPGQGLQFLFEYFSETQRNKGNFPGRFSGRQFSNSRSEMNVSTLELGDSALYLCASSLVPTGGNEQFFGPGTRLTVL.

This clonotype has just a few counts. The genes are TRBV5-6 and TRBJ2-1; the match to TRBD1 covers 8 bases. Germline trimming cut 4 bases from V and 7 bases from J; bases unmatched to any gene: 10. The CDR3 is 15 residues long. Germline assignment: CDR1 SGHDT and CDR2 YYEEEE. In DNA form, the CDR3 reads TGTGCCAGCAGCGCCCGGGACAGGATTGCGAATGAGCAGTTCTTC. Encoded protein: CASSARDRIANEQFF.

This chain uses TRBV20-1 with TRBJ1-5; TRBD1 might be the D (6 bases). Trimming shortened V by 4 bases and J by 5 bases, and 15 bases separated the two germline ends. Germline values: CDR1 DFQATT, CDR2 SNEGSKA (reference sequence). The CDR3 has 14 residues. DNA of the CDR3: TGCAGTGCTACCCGGACAGTCAGAGATCAGCCCCAGCATTTT. This sequence encodes CSATRTVRDQPQHF.

The chain joins TRBV6-1 to TRBJ1-1, with no clear D. V lost 6 bases, J lost 0 bases, and 11 bases lay in between. The CDR3 is made up of 14 amino acids. Germline loops: CDR1 MNHNS, CDR2 SASEGT. CDR3 amino acids: CASRYNSMNTEAFF. DNA for the CDR3: TGTGCCAGCAGATATAATAGTATGAACACTGAAGCTTTCTTT.

The chain joins TRBV5-6 to TRBJ1-1; 8 nucleotides line up with TRBD1. This CDR3 region has 15 residues. CDR1 and CDR2 from the germline V gene are SGHDT and YYEEEE. Trimming removed 1 base from V and 2 bases from J; junction bases left unmatched: 4. CDR3 bases: TGTGCCAGCAGCTTGTTCAGGGGGCGAAACACTGAAGCTTTCTTT. Translating gives CASSLFRGRNTEAFF.

This clonotype was picked up a small number of times. The V call is TRBV27, the J call TRBJ2-6; D could derive from TRBD1 or TRBD2 (5 bases each). The CDR3 extends over 20 amino acids. Germline V lookup: CDR1 MNHEY, CDR2 SMNVEV (reference sequence). Trimming removed 1 base at V and 1 base at J, with 20 bases between. Here the CDR3 DNA reads TGTGCCAGCAGTTTATTGAGGGGAAGTAATATAGGATCTGGGGCCAACGTCCTGACTTTC. Protein sequence: CASSLLRGSNIGSGANVLTF.

This clonotype turned up a few times. This chain uses TRBV29-1 with TRBJ2-7; possibly TRBD1 for D (6 bases). Per germline, CDR1 SQVTM and CDR2 ANQGSEA. The CDR3 runs to 14 residues. V was clipped by 4 bases and J by 2 bases, with 15 bases between them. The CDR3 DNA sequence: TGCAGCGTTGTGGAACAGGGCACCCCCTACGAGCAGTACTTC. It specifies CSVVEQGTPYEQYF.

This clonotype occurred a few times. The chain has TRBV5-5 and TRBJ1-2; the D gene is possibly TRBD1 (5 bases). Trimming took off 5 bases at V and 1 base at J, with 9 bases between the two ends. Germline V lookup: CDR1 SGHKS, CDR2 YYEKEE (reference sequence). The CDR3 spans 13 residues. In nucleotides, the CDR3 is TGTGCCAGCAGACAGGCGAATAACTATGGCTACACCTTC. This translates into CASRQANNYGYTF.

The chain employs TRBV6-6 and TRBJ1-5; maybe TRBD1 (5 bases). The germline V gene has CDR1 MNHNY and CDR2 SVGAGI (reference sequence). CDR3 length: 15 amino acids. V lost 7 bases to trimming and J lost 7 bases, with 20 bases between them. This CDR3 reads CASIYGASGDQPQHF. The CDR3 coding sequence is TGTGCCAGCATCTACGGGGCCTCAGGAGACCAGCCCCAGCATTTT.

This clonotype was recorded a few times. The chain joins TRBV6-2 or TRBV6-3 to TRBJ2-1; 8 nucleotides match TRBD2. Germline CDR1 is MNHEY and CDR2 is SVGEGT. V lost 7 bases, J lost 7 bases, and 18 bases stayed unmatched. CDR3 length equals 17 residues. CDR3 DNA: TGTGCCAGCATCTCCTACCAAGGGACTAGGAATCTGAATGAGCAGTTCTTC. Translated: CASISYQGTRNLNEQFF.

This clonotype was detected a few times. The CDR3 DNA is TGTGCCAGCAGCTCCGGGACAGGGGTATATTCACCCCTCCACTTT. It specifies CASSSGTGVYSPLHF. The genes are TRBV7-2 and TRBJ1-6; 10 nucleotides agree with TRBD1. This CDR3 is built from 15 residues. V lost 4 bases and J lost 8; bases outside the gene matches: 5. Per the germline V gene, CDR1 is SGHTA and CDR2 is FQGNSA.

The chain uses TRBV6-2 or TRBV6-3 and TRBJ2-5; a weak D match, TRBD1 (7 bases). This CDR3 comprises 13 residues. Germline CDR1 and CDR2: MNHEY and SVGEGT. The CDR3 sequence is CQSGGGGQETQYF. The CDR3 bases are TGTCAGAGCGGAGGGGGCGGACAAGAGACCCAGTACTTC.

The chain uses TRBV6-2 or TRBV6-3 and TRBJ2-6; TRBD1 is a possible D gene (6 bases). Trimming pared 2 bases from V and 4 bases from J, leaving 12 bases between. Germline values: CDR1 MNHEY, CDR2 SVGEGT. The CDR3 length is 16 residues. The CDR3 DNA is TGTGCCAGCAGTTACGAAGGGGGTGTGGGGGCCAACGTCCTGACTTTC. Its protein product is CASSYEGGVGANVLTF.

CDR3 nucleotide sequence: TGCAGTGCTAGAGATTTCGGACAGGCCGGGGAGCAGTACTTC. It specifies CSARDFGQAGEQYF. The chain has TRBV20-1 and TRBJ2-4; TRBD1 agrees at 7 bases. Germline V CDR1 and CDR2: DFQATT, SNEGSKA (reference sequence). The CDR3 loop spans 14 amino acids. J gave up 13 bases and V 0 bases, and 12 bases lay outside the gene matches.